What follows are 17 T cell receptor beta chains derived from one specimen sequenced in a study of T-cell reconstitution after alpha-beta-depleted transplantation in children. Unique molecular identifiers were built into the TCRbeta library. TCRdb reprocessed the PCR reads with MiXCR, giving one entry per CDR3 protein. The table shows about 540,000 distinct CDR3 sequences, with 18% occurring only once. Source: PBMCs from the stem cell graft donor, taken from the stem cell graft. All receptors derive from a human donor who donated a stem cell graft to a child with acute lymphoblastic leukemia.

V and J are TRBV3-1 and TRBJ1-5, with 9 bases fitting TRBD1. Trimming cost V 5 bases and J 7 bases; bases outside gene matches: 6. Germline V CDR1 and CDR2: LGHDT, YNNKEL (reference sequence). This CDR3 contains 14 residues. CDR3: CASSYRGLGQPQHF. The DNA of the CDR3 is TGTGCCAGCAGCTACAGGGGGCTAGGGCAGCCCCAGCATTTT.

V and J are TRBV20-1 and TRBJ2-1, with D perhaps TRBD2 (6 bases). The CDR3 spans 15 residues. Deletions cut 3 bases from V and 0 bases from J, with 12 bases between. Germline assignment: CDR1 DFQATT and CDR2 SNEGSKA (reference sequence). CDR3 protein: CSARRDLSSYNEQFF. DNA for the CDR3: TGCAGTGCTAGGCGGGACTTGAGCTCCTACAATGAGCAGTTCTTC.

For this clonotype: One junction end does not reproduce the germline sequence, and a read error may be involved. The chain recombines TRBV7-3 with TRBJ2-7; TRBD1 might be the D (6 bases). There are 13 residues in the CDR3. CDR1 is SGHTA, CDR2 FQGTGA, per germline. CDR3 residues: CASSPQGGYEQYF. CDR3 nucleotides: TGCGCCAGCAGCCCACAGGGTGGCTACGAGCAGTACTTC.

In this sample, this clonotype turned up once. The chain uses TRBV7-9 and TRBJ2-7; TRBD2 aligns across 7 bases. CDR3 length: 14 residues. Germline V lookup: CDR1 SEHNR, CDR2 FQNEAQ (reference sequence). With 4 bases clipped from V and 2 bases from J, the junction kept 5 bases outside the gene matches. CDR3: CASSSSLAPYEQYF. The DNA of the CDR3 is TGTGCCAGCAGCTCTTCACTAGCGCCCTACGAGCAGTACTTC.

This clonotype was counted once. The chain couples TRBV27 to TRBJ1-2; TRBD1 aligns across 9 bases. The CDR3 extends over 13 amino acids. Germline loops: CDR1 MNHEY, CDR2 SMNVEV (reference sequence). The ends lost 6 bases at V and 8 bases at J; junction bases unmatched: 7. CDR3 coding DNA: TGTGCCAGCAGCGAACGGGACAGGGCAGGCTACACCTTC. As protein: CASSERDRAGYTF.

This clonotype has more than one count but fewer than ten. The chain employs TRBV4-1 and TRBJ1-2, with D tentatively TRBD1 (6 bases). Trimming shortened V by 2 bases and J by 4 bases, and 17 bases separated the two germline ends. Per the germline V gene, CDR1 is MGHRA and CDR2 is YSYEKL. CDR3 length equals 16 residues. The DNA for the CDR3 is TGCGCCAGCAGCCAAATTGTTGGGGGCAGTTCCTATGGCTACACCTTC. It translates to CASSQIVGGSSYGYTF.

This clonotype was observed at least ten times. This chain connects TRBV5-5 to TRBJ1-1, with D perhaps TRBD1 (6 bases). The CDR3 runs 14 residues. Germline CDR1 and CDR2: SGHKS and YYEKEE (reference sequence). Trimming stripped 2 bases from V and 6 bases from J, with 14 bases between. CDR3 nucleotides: TGTGCCAGCAGCTTAGCTCCAGGGGCCCCTGAAGCTTTCTTT. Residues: CASSLAPGAPEAFF.

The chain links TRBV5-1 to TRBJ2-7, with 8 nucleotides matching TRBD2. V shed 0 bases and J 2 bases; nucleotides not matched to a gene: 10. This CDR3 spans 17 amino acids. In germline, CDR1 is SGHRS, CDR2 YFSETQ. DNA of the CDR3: TGCGCCAGCAGCTTGGTTTCCGCGGGAGGCGAGGCCTACGAGCAGTACTTC. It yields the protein CASSLVSAGGEAYEQYF.

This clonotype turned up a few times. In DNA form, the CDR3 reads TGCGCCAGCAGCCCGTGGGGTTTCTGGGAGCTGTTTTTT. It translates to CASSPWGFWELFF. The V call is TRBV5-1, the J call TRBJ2-2; no clear D. V lost 4 bases and J lost 9, with 13 bases in between. The CDR3 has 13 residues. Germline CDR1 is SGHRS and CDR2 is YFSETQ.

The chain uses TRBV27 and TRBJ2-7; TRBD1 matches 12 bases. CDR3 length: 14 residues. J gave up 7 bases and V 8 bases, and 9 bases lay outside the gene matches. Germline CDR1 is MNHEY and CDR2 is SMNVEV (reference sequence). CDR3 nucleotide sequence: TGTGCCAGCCGCACGGGACAGGGGGCGCGAGAGCAGTACTTC. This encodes CASRTGQGAREQYF.

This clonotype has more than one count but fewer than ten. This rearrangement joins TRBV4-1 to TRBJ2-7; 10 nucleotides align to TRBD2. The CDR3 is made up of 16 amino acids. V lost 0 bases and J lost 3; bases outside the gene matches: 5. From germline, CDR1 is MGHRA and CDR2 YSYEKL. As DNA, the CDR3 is TGCGCCAGCAGCCAAGATCGAATAGCGGGAGGCTACGAGCAGTACTTC. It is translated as CASSQDRIAGGYEQYF.

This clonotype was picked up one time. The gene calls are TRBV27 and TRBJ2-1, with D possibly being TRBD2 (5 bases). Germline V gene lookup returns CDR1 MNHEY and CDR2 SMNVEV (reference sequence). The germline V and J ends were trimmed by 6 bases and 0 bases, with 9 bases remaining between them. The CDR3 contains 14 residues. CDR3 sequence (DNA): TGTGCCAGCAGACTAGTGAGCTCCTACAATGAGCAGTTCTTC. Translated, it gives CASRLVSSYNEQFF.

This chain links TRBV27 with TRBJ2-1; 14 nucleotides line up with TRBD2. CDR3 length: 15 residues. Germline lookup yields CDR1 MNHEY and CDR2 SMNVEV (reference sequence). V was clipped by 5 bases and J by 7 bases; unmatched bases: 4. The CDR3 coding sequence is TGTGCCAGCAGTGCGGGACTAGCGGGAGTAAATGAGCAGTTCTTC. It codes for CASSAGLAGVNEQFF.

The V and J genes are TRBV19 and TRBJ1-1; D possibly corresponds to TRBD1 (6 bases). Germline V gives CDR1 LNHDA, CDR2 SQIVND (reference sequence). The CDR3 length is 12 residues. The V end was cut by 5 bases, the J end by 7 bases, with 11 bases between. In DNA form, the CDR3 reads TGTGCCAGTAGTGAGGGACAAGATGAAGCTTTCTTT. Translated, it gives CASSEGQDEAFF.

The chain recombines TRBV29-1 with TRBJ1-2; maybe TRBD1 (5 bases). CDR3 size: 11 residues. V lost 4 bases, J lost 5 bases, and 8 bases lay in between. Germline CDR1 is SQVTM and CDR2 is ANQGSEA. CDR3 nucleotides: TGCAGCGTTGGACAGTTTTATGGCTACACCTTC. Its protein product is CSVGQFYGYTF. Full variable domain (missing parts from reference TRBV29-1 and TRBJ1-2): SAVISQKPSRDICQRGTSLTIQCQVDSQVTMMFWYRQQPGQSLTLIATANQGSEATYESGFVIDKFPISRPNLTFSTLTVSNMSPEDSSIYLCSVGQFYGYTFGSGTRLTVV.

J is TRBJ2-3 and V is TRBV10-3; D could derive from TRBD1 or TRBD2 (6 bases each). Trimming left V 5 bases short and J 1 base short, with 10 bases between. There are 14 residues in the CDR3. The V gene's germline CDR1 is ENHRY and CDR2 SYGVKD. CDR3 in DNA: TGTGCCATCAGTCGGGGGCGCGGCACAGATACGCAGTATTTT. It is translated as CAISRGRGTDTQYF.

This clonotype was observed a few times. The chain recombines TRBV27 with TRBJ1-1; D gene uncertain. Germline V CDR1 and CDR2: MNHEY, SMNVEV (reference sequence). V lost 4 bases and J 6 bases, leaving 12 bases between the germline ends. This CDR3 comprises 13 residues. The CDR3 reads CASSSNEEAEAFF. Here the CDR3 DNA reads TGTGCCAGCAGTTCAAATGAGGAAGCTGAAGCTTTCTTT.